These T cell receptor beta chains were read from a single sample in a study of cytomegalovirus exposure and HLA in healthy donors. Sequencing was performed with immunoSEQ multiplex PCR; in TCRdb, only in-frame clones are kept and a portion is missing. The table has roughly 93,000 clones, roughly 75% seen once. Input material: PBMCs. The source is a young man in good health and CMV-seronegative. Both conserved end residues are trimmed from each CDR3. Fields, in order: J gene, V gene, CDR3 protein.

TRBJ2-5 | TRBV7-9 | ASSHRQGHQETQY
TRBJ2-7 | TRBV5-1 | ASSLDRGRLLGNEQY
TRBJ2-7 | TRBV18 | ASSQPGLRDYEQY
TRBJ2-7 | TRBV6-5 | ASSPQTVGYEQY
TRBJ2-7 | TRBV10-3 | AISRGREDEQY
TRBJ1-1 | TRBV25-1 | ASSDLLGRGTEAF
TRBJ2-1 | TRBV7-2 | ASSLMGGGASSYNEQF
TRBJ2-5 | TRBV7-2 | ASSANRGKETQY
TRBJ1-6 | TRBV5-1 | ASSLEPPSSYNSPLH
TRBJ2-7 | TRBV19 | ASSLGLAGAYEQY
TRBJ2-1 | TRBV30 | AWSVSEVNEQF
TRBJ2-1 | TRBV5-6 | ASSFFQAHQPF
TRBJ1-2 | TRBV6-5 | ASSCGADYGYT
TRBJ2-5 | TRBV30 | AWERLETQY
TRBJ2-2 | TRBV5-1 | ASRLSGTGVTGELF
TRBJ2-6 | TRBV19 | ASRLRQGAVSGANVLT
TRBJ1-4 | TRBV15 | ATSATGTGGEKLF
TRBJ2-1 | TRBV5-1 | ASSPGGRSSYNEQF
TRBJ2-7 | TRBV5-1 | ASSLENRGSYEQY
TRBJ2-5 | TRBV6-5 | ASSYSQGAETQY
TRBJ2-3 | TRBV30 | AWNRGTQY
TRBJ2-3 | TRBV7-9 | ASSSGLAGPDTQY
TRBJ2-1 | TRBV7-2 | ASSLVAGGRNEQF
TRBJ1-5 | TRBV18 | ASSPEGTSNQPQH
TRBJ2-7 | TRBV5-1 | ASSLEPFGYEQY
TRBJ2-2 | TRBV10-1 | ASSEPQGDPNPGELF
TRBJ1-6 | TRBV7-3 | ASSLIGRALSPLH
TRBJ2-5 | TRBV7-9 | ASSLMGTSRGRGQETQY
TRBJ1-2 | TRBV7-9 | ASSPGTGYGYT
TRBJ1-2 | TRBV6-5 | ASRLDRGQSYGYT
TRBJ2-7 | TRBV27 | ASSLSTGAAGEQY
TRBJ2-1 | TRBV5-1 | ASSLAGTSFNEQF
TRBJ1-1 | TRBV10-3 | AISARETLHEAF
TRBJ1-1 | TRBV27 | ASRDRGLVTEAF
TRBJ2-3 | TRBV5-1 | ASSLSGGTDTQY
TRBJ1-2 | TRBV25-1 | ASSPGTGMEGYT
TRBJ2-7 | TRBV5-1 | ASSSPSGTGDHEQY
TRBJ2-3 | TRBV27 | ASSLGTTGRDTQY
TRBJ2-3 | TRBV6-4 | ASSEASGSTDTQY
TRBJ1-1 | TRBV30 | AWSVPGGAGAF
TRBJ1-2 | TRBV6-1 | ASSGQITNYGYT
TRBJ1-1 | TRBV30 | AWSAYDRDTEAF
TRBJ1-3 | TRBV6-1 | ASTQLGVSGNTIY
TRBJ2-3 | TRBV6-1 | ASSEGTASFADTQY
TRBJ2-3 | TRBV30 | AGSGRGDTDTQY
TRBJ2-1 | TRBV11-2 | ASSRQGPNYNEQF
TRBJ1-5 | TRBV10-2 | VSSESIWTGSNQPQH
TRBJ2-7 | TRBV7-9 | SSSLAGGNEQY
TRBJ2-1 | TRBV18 | ASSVLAGENNEQF
TRBJ2-7 | TRBV5-1 | ASSSHRGTSASYEQY
TRBJ1-2 | TRBV10-3 | AISYLDYGYT
TRBJ2-7 | TRBV15 | ATSRSKGYEQY
TRBJ2-1 | TRBV2 | ASSENLSGTGNEQF
TRBJ1-2 | TRBV2 | ASRWAGDYGYT
TRBJ2-5 | TRBV10-3 | ATKDTDLLETQY
TRBJ2-7 | TRBV7-2 | ATSTGISYEQY
TRBJ1-3 | TRBV9 | ASSLGISSGNTIY